The rows below give T cell receptor beta chains drawn from one sample of a study of human T cells and chemical hapten exposure. TCRdb recomputed calls from the RACE reads with MiXCR, one row per CDR3 protein. The sample lists more than 100,000 distinct CDR3 sequences; roughly 13% were seen once. The specimen comprised whole blood, sampled in connection with sensitization to the hapten diphenylcyclopropenone (DPC). These receptors were obtained from a woman aged 18-29 years with alopecia areata. Some clones in this sample may be carry-over from other donors' samples. Both conserved end residues are part of each CDR3. The D gene is left open where the match is weak. Expanded clones are given a class, and other clones once, few, many or no size at all.

TRBV28	NA	NA	TRBJ1-1	TGTGCCAGCAGTCAGGGACGTCCCGAAGCTTTCTTT	CASSQGRPEAFF
TRBV11-2	NA	few	TRBJ1-1	TGTGCCAGCAGCTTGGGGTCGTTAGAAGCTTTCTTT	CASSLGSLEAFF
TRBV20-1	TRBD2	NA	TRBJ2-1	TGCAGTGCAAACCGACTAGCGGATTACAATGAGCAGTTCTTC	CSANRLADYNEQFF
TRBV7-2	NA	NA	TRBJ2-1	TGTGCCAGCAGCTTGGAAGTTCAGAGGGGCAACAATGAGCAGTTCTTC	CASSLEVQRGNNEQFF
TRBV5-1	NA	NA	TRBJ2-5	TGCGCCAGCAGCCACGAAGTTGGAAGCCAGTACTTC	CASSHEVGSQYF
TRBV12-3/TRBV12-4	TRBD2	few	TRBJ2-7	TGTGCCAGCAGTGGGACTAGCGGGCCCTACGAGCAGTACTTC	CASSGTSGPYEQYF
TRBV20-1	TRBD1	many	TRBJ1-2	TGCAGTGCTCTCCGGACAGGGGGCAGAGGCTATGGCTACACCTTC	CSALRTGGRGYGYTF
TRBV19	TRBD2	few	TRBJ2-2	TGTGCCAGTATAGCTAGCGGGGCCGAGCGCACCGGGGAGCTGTTTTTT	CASIASGAERTGELFF
TRBV25-1	TRBD1	few	TRBJ2-2	TGTGCCAGCAGTGAGTTGACAGGGAAGTGGGAGCTGTTTTTT	CASSELTGKWELFF
TRBV7-2	NA	NA	TRBJ2-5	TGTGCCAGCAGCTGGGACGGTATTCGGACCCAGTACTTC	CASSWDGIRTQYF
TRBV11-2	NA	NA	TRBJ2-7	TGTGCCAGCAGCTTAGGGACAGCCTACGAGCAGTACTTC	CASSLGTAYEQYF
TRBV4-3	NA	NA	TRBJ1-5	TGCGCCAGCAGCCAAGGATTTCGCAAACCATCAGCCGCAAACCATCAGCCCCAGCATTTT	CASSQGFRKPSAANHQPQHF
TRBV7-6	TRBD1	many	TRBJ2-7	TGTGCCAGCAGCTCGGACAGGGGGTCCTACGAGCAGTACTTC	CASSSDRGSYEQYF
TRBV20-1	NA	few	TRBJ2-7	TGCAGTGCCAAGATCGGAAGCTACGAGCAGTACTTC	CSAKIGSYEQYF
TRBV20-1	NA	NA	TRBJ1-1	TGCAGTGTTCCAGGTTTTACTGTGACTGAAGCTTTCTTT	CSVPGFTVTEAFF
TRBV7-9	NA	many	TRBJ2-7	TGTGCCAGCAGCTTAATCGGGACACCCTCCTACGAGCAGTACTTC	CASSLIGTPSYEQYF
TRBV5-5	TRBD1	few	TRBJ2-5	TGTGCCAGCAGCTTGGGACACAGGGGGGCAGAGACCCAGTACTTC	CASSLGHRGAETQYF
TRBV10-3	NA	few	TRBJ1-2	TGTGCCATCAGTGATGGGGTGGGCTATGGCTACACCTTC	CAISDGVGYGYTF
TRBV5-6	NA	NA	TRBJ2-1	TGTGCCAGCAGCTTGGCCCGGCGGACCTACAATGAGCAGTTCTTC	CASSLARRTYNEQFF
TRBV6-2/TRBV6-3	TRBD1	NA	TRBJ1-1	TGTGCCAGCAGTTCCTACAGGGGTATGGATGCTTTCTTT	CASSSYRGMDAFF
TRBV6-2/TRBV6-3	NA	few	TRBJ2-1	TGTGCCAGTCGGGAACAGAGCTCCTACAATGAGCAGTTCTTC	CASREQSSYNEQFF
TRBV6-2/TRBV6-3	TRBD1	NA	TRBJ2-1	TGTGCCAGCAGCCGAGAAAACTCCGGGACAGGGGCCAATGAGCAGTTCTTC	CASSRENSGTGANEQFF
TRBV6-5	TRBD1	few	TRBJ2-1	TGTGCCAGCAGTGACGGACAGGGGTACAATGAGCAGTTCTTC	CASSDGQGYNEQFF
TRBV7-9	TRBD1	few	TRBJ2-1	TGTGCCAGCAGCTCCCAGGGCAGGGGGCTATCCTACAATGAGCAGTTCTTC	CASSSQGRGLSYNEQFF
TRBV20-1	NA	NA	TRBJ1-3	TGCAGTGCCCGAGGGCAGGCCACAGGCATCTCTGGAAACACCATATATTTT	CSARGQATGISGNTIYF
TRBV28	TRBD1	few	TRBJ2-1	TGTGCCAGCAGTCGTACAGGGGGCGTTTTCAATGAGCAGTTCTTC	CASSRTGGVFNEQFF
TRBV15	NA	NA	TRBJ1-1	TGTGCCACCTCGGCAGGAAGGGGTAACACTGAAGCTTTCTTT	CATSAGRGNTEAFF
TRBV18	TRBD1	NA	TRBJ1-2	TGTGCCAGCTCACCACCTCGGACAGGGAACTATGGCTACACCTTC	CASSPPRTGNYGYTF
TRBV4-2	NA	many	TRBJ2-1	TGTGCCAGCAGCCAACCCCAGGGGGAGCAGTTCTTC	CASSQPQGEQFF
TRBV7-2	TRBD1	many	TRBJ2-3	TGTGCCAGCAGCTTACGTCCGGGACAGGGGCCCCCCCCAAGCACAGATACGCAGTATTTT	CASSLRPGQGPPPSTDTQYF
TRBV5-6	NA	NA	TRBJ2-3	TGTGCCAGCAGCTTTCGGGTCGGGGGATCAGGAGATACGCAGTATTTT	CASSFRVGGSGDTQYF
TRBV20-1	NA	many	TRBJ2-3	TGCAGTGCTAGAGACCGCACCCGGGGTACAGATACGCAGTATTTT	CSARDRTRGTDTQYF
TRBV6-1	TRBD1	few	TRBJ1-3	TGTGCCAGCAGTGAAGCGGACAGGGGGCGAAGAAACACCATATATTTT	CASSEADRGRRNTIYF
TRBV7-2	TRBD1	many	TRBJ2-2	TGTGCCAGCAGCTTAGAAAGGGGGCCAACCGGGGAGCTGTTTTTT	CASSLERGPTGELFF
TRBV3-1	NA	NA	TRBJ1-6	TGTGCCAGCGGGGTCAGGTCTTCAAATTCACCCCTCCACTTT	CASGVRSSNSPLHF
TRBV11-2	TRBD2	many	TRBJ2-1	TGTGCCAGCAGCGTCAGACGGACTAGCGGGGGGGCTATGAATGAGCAGTTCTTC	CASSVRRTSGGAMNEQFF
TRBV7-2	TRBD2	NA	TRBJ2-1	TGTGCCAGCAGTCCCCCGCGGGGGGATGAGCAGTTCTTC	CASSPPRGDEQFF
TRBV7-9	TRBD1	NA	TRBJ2-7	TGTGCCAGCAGCGCTCCGGGACAGAGCTCCTACGAGCAGTACTTC	CASSAPGQSSYEQYF
TRBV7-2	NA	few	TRBJ1-5	TGTGCCAGCAGCTTAAGGGGGTCAAGCAATCAGCCCCAGCATTTT	CASSLRGSSNQPQHF
TRBV7-6	TRBD1	few	TRBJ1-5	TGTGCCAGCAGCCGAGAGACAGGGGGTGTTCTTCAGCCCCAGCATTTT	CASSRETGGVLQPQHF
TRBV11-2	NA	few	TRBJ1-1	TGTGCCAGCAGCTTGACGCAGACGAACACTGAAGCTTTCTTT	CASSLTQTNTEAFF
TRBV2	NA	NA	TRBJ1-2	TGTGCCAGCAGTGAAGAGGGTTTCTATGGCTACACCTTC	CASSEEGFYGYTF
TRBV30	NA	few	TRBJ2-2	TGTGCCTGGAGTGTCGGGGCCGGGGAGCTGTTTTTT	CAWSVGAGELFF
TRBV3-1	NA	few	TRBJ1-2	TGTGCCAGCAGCCAAGGCTTACGGGGAGCGCACTTCTATGGCTACACCTTC	CASSQGLRGAHFYGYTF
TRBV7-9	TRBD2	NA	TRBJ2-1	TGTGCCAGCAGCTCTATAGGGACTAGCGGGAATGAGCAGTTCTTC	CASSSIGTSGNEQFF
TRBV18	NA	NA	TRBJ1-4	TGTGCCAGCTCACCGGTCCAGTTTGCAACTAATGAAAAACTGTTTTTT	CASSPVQFATNEKLFF
TRBV11-2	TRBD1	NA	TRBJ1-1	TGTGCCAGCAGCCCACAGGGGAAGGGGTTCACTGAAGCTTTCTTT	CASSPQGKGFTEAFF
TRBV9	NA	NA	TRBJ2-5	TGTGCCAGCAGCGGGGGGACCGATAGGGGAGAGACCCAGTACTTC	CASSGGTDRGETQYF
TRBV3-1	NA	NA	TRBJ2-5	TGTGCCAGCAGCCAAGGAGAAGGACTCCAAGAGACCCAGTACTTC	CASSQGEGLQETQYF
TRBV18	NA	few	TRBJ2-7	TGTGCCAGCTCGCCGTCTTTTTCCTACGAGCAGTACTTC	CASSPSFSYEQYF